This T cell receptor (beta chain) was identified in a study of shared clonotypes between healthy human individuals. Only CD45RO-negative cells positively selected for CCR7 counted as naive CD8 cells, so terminally differentiated effector memory CD45RA+ cells were excluded. This clone was observed once. Profiling relied on immunoSEQ multiplex PCR, and the TCRdb table lists in-frame clones only, not all of them. The sample shows hundreds of thousands of clones, nearly 97% of them seen only once. The CDR3 runs 14 residues. The V end lost 8 bases, the J end lost 7 bases, and 17 bases lay between the germline ends. Germline V gives CDR1 MNHEY, CDR2 SVGAGI.

Material for sequencing was naive CD8+ T cells sorted from blood. This receptor was identified in a woman aged 30 to 39 in good health. The rearrangement links TRBV6-5 to TRBJ1-4; D is uncertain. The CDR3 here is CASSTTQRSEKLFF. The CDR3 DNA reads TGTGCCAGCTCTACAACCCAGCGAAGTGAAAAACTGTTTTTT.